This TCR beta chain is drawn from a study of cytomegalovirus exposure and HLA in healthy donors. Study background: An analysis done earlier identified more than 90 million unique TCR beta sequences from 150 million to 200 million T cells.

Primers: 60 Vbeta forward and 13 Jbeta reverse. Profiling relied on immunoSEQ multiplex PCR, and the TCRdb table lists in-frame clones only, not all of them. The table shows 110,000 to 150,000 clones, with about four fifths occurring only once. On this clone: As yet, its antigen is unknown.

Donors were nominally healthy when sampled, though unrecorded immune exposures were likely. Study results and caveats: Across donors, sequencing depth was assumed by presence/absence analyses to be roughly uniform. The study found most TCR sequences rare, yet found some public TCRs in many donors.

The germline V gene encodes CDR1 MDHEN and CDR2 SYDVKM. This CDR3 comprises 15 residues. Trimming pared 6 bases from V and 4 bases from J, leaving 18 bases between. Sequenced input: PBMCs. The chain is built from TRBV28 and TRBJ1-1; perhaps TRBD1 as D (6 bases). The sequence was obtained from a woman between 18 and 30 years old in good health and CMV-seropositive. The CDR3 nucleotides are TGTGCCAGCAGCCCCGGGAGGGGGGCGAGCACTGAAGCTTTCTTT. Translating gives CASSPGRGASTEAFF.